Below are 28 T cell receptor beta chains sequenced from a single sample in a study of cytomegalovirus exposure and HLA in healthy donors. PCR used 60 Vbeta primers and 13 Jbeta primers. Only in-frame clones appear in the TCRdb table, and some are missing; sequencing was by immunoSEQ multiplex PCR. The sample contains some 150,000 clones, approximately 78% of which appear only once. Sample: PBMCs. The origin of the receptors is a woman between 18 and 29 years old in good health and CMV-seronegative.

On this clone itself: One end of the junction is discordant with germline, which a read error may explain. CDR3 sequence: CAWSAASGRLDF. The CDR3 DNA is TGTGCCTGGAGCGCCGCTAGCGGGAGGCTCGACTTC. The chain couples TRBV30 to TRBJ2-5; TRBD2 matches 11 bases. Germline V gene sequence: CDR1 GTSNPN, CDR2 SVGIG (reference sequence). The CDR3 contains 12 residues.

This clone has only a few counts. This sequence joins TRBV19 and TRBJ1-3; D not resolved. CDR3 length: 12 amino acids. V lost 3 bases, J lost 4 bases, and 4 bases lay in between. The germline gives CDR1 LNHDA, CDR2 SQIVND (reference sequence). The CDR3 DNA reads TGTGCCAGTAGTATCGGGGGAAACACCATATATTTT. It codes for CASSIGGNTIYF.

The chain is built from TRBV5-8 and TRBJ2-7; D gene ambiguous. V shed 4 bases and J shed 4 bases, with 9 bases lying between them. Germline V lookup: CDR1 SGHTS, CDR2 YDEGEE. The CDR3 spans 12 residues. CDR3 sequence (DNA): TGTGCCAGCAGCCCCACATCGTACGAGCAGTACTTC. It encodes CASSPTSYEQYF.

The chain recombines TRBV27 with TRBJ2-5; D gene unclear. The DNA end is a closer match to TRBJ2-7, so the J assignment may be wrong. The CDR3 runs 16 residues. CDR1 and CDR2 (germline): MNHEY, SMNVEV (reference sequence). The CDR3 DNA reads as TGTGCCAGCAGTTTATCGCCCGAATATTTCTTGTACGAGCAGTACTTC. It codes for CASSLSPEYFLYEQYF.

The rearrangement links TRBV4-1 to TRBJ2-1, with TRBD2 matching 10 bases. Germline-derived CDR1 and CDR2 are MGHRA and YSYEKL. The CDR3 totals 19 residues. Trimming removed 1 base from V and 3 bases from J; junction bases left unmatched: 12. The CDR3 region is CASSQGPSGTSEYYNEQFF. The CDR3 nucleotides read TGCGCCAGCAGCCAAGGGCCGTCAGGGACTAGCGAGTACTACAATGAGCAGTTCTTC.

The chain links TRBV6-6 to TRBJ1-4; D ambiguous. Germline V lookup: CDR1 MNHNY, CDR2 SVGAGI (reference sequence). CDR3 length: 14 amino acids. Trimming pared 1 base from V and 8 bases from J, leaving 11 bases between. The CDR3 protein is CASSYWSPGEKLFF. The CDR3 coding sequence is TGTGCCAGCAGTTACTGGTCCCCAGGAGAAAAACTGTTTTTT.

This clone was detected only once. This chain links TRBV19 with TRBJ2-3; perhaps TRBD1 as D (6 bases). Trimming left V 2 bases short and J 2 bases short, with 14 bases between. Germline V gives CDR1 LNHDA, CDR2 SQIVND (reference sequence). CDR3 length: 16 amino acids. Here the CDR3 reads CASSISRQVPTDTQYF. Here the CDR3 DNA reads TGTGCCAGTAGTATAAGTAGACAGGTACCCACAGATACGCAGTATTTT. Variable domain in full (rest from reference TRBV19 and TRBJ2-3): DGGITQSPKYLFRKEGQNVTLSCEQNLNHDAMYWYRQDPGQGLRLIYYSQIVNDFQKGDIAEGYSVSREKKESFPLTVTSAQKNPTAFYLCASSISRQVPTDTQYFGPGTRLTVL.

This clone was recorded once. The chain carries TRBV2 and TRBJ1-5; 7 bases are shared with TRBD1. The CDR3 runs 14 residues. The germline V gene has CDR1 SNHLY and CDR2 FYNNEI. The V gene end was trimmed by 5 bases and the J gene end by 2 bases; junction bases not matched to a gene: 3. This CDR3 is CASSFDRGNQPQHF. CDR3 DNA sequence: TGTGCCAGCAGTTTCGACAGGGGCAATCAGCCCCAGCATTTT.

The DNA for the CDR3 is TGTGCCAGTAGGCGGGAATTAGGCGACACCGGGGAGCTGTTTTTT. Amino acids: CASRRELGDTGELFF. The chain carries TRBV19 and TRBJ2-2, with D possibly TRBD2 on 6 matching bases. The CDR3 runs to 15 residues. In germline, CDR1 is LNHDA, CDR2 SQIVND (reference sequence). V lost 6 bases, J lost 3 bases, and 14 bases lay in between.

CDR3 sequence (DNA): TGTGCCAGCCTTCGGGAAGCGGGGGCGGAGACCCAGTACTTC. Translating gives CASLREAGAETQYF. The chain is built from TRBV5-5 and TRBJ2-5, with 8 bases matching TRBD2. The CDR3 loop spans 14 amino acids. Germline values: CDR1 SGHKS, CDR2 YYEKEE (reference sequence). Trimming removed 7 bases from V and 5 bases from J; junction bases left unmatched: 10.

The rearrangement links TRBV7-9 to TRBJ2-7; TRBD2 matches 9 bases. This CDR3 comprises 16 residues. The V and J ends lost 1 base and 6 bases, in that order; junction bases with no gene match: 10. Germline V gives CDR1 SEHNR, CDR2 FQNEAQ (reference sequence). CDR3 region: CASSLGGLAKTSEQYF. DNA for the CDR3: TGTGCCAGCAGCTTAGGAGGACTAGCGAAGACTAGCGAGCAGTACTTC.

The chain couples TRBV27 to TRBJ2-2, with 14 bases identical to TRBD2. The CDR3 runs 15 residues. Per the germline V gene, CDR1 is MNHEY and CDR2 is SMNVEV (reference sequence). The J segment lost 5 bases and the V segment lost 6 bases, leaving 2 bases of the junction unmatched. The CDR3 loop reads CASRGLAGVTGELFF. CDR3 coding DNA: TGTGCCAGCAGGGGACTAGCGGGAGTTACCGGGGAGCTGTTTTTT.

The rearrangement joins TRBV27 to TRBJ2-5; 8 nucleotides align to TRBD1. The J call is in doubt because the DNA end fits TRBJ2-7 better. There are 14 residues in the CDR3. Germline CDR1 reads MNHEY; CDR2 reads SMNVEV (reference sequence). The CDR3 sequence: CASSFGTGPGEQYF. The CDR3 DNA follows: TGTGCCAGCAGTTTCGGGACAGGACCGGGCGAGCAGTACTTC.

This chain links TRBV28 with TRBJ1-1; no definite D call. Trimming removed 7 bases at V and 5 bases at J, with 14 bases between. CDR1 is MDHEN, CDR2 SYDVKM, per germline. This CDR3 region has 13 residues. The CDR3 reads CASTPHPGTEAFF. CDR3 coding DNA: TGTGCCAGCACCCCCCACCCCGGGACTGAAGCTTTCTTT.

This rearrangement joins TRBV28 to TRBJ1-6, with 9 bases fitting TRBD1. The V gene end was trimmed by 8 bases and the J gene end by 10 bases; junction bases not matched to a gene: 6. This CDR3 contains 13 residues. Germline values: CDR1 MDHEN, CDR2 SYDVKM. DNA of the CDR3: TGTGCCAGCGAGGGACAGGGACGGTCACCCCTCCACTTT. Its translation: CASEGQGRSPLHF.

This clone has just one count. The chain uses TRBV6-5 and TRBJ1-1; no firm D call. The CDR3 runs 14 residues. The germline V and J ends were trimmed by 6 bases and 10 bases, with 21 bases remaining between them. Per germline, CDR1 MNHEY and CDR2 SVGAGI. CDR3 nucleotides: TGTGCCAGCAGCCGCGGGCCTCGCCCATTACCAGCTTTCTTT. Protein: CASSRGPRPLPAFF.

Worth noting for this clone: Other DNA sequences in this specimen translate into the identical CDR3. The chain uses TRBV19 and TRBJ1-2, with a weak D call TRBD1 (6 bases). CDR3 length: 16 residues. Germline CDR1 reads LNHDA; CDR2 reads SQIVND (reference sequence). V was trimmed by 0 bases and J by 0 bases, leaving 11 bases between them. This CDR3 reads CASSIDRGVANYGYTF. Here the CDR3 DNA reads TGTGCCAGTAGTATAGACAGGGGCGTAGCTAACTATGGCTACACCTTC.

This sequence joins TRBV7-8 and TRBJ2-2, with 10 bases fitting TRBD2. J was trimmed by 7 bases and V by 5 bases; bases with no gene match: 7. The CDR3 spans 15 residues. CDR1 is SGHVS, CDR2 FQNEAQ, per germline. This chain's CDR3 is CASSLSGRRDGELFF. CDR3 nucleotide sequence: TGTGCCAGCAGCCTTAGCGGGAGGCGCGACGGGGAGCTGTTTTTT.

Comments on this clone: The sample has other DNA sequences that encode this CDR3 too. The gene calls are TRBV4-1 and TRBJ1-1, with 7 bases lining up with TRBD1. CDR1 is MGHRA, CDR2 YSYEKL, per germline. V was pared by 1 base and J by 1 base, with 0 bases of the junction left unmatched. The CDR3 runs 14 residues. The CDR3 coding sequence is TGCGCCAGCAGCCAAGGACAGGGGAACACTGAAGCTTTCTTT. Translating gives CASSQGQGNTEAFF.

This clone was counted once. The CDR3 DNA is TGTGCCAGCAGCCCTCGGGGGGCCTCTGGGGCCAACGTCCTGACTTTC. It is translated as CASSPRGASGANVLTF. This chain joins TRBV11-3 and TRBJ2-6, with a weak D call TRBD2 (7 bases). V was clipped by 5 bases and J by 0 bases, with 11 bases between them. Germline loops: CDR1 SGHNT, CDR2 YENEEA. This CDR3 is 16 amino acids long.

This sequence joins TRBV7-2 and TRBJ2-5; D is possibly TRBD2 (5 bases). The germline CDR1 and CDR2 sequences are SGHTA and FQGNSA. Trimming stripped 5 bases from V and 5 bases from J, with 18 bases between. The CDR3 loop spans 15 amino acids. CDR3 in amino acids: CASSPWGETGETQYF. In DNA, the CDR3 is TGTGCCAGCAGCCCGTGGGGAGAAACGGGGGAGACCCAGTACTTC.

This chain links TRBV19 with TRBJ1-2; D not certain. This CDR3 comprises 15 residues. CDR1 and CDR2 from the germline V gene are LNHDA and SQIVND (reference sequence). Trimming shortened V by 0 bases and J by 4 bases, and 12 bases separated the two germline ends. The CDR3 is CASSIDTEFVYGYTF. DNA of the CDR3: TGTGCCAGTAGTATAGATACGGAGTTCGTCTATGGCTACACCTTC.

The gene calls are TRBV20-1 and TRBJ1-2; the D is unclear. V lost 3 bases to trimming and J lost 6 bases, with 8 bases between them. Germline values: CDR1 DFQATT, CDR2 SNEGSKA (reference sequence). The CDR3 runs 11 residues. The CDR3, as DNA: TGCAGTGCTAGGGGAGGCAATGGCTACACCTTC. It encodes CSARGGNGYTF.

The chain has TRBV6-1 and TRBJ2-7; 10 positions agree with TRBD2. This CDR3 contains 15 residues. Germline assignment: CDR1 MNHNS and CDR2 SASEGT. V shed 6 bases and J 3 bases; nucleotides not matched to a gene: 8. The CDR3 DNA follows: TGTGCCAGCAGGGGCCTAGCGGGAGTAAGCTACGAGCAGTACTTC. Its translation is CASRGLAGVSYEQYF.

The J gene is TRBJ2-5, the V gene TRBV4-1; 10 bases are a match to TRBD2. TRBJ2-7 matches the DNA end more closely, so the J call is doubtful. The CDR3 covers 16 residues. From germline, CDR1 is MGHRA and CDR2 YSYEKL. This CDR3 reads CASSQVWQREGFEQYF. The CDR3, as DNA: TGCGCCAGCAGCCAAGTTTGGCAGCGGGAGGGTTTCGAGCAGTACTTC.

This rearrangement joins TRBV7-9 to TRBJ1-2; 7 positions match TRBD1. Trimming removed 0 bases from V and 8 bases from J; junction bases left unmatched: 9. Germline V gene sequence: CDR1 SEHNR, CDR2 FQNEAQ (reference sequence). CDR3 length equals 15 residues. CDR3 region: CASSLAVQGPRGYTF. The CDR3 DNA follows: TGTGCCAGCAGCTTAGCGGTACAGGGGCCACGAGGCTACACCTTC.

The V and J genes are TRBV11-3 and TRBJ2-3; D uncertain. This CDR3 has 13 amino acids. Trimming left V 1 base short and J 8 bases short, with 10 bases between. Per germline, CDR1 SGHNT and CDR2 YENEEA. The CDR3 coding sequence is TGTGCCAGCAGCTTAGTTTCCCGGTCTACGCAGTATTTT. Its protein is CASSLVSRSTQYF. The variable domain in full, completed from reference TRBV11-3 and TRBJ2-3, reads EAGVVQSPRYKIIEKKQPVAFWCNPISGHNTLYWYLQNLGQGPELLIRYENEEAVDDSQLPKDRFSAERLKGVDSTLKIQPAELGDSAVYLCASSLVSRSTQYFGPGTRLTVL.

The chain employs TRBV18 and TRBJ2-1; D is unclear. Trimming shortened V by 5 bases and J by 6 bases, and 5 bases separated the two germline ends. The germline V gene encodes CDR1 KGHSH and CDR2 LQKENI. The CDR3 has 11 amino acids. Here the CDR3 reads CASSNGNEQFF. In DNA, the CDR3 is TGTGCCAGCTCAAACGGCAATGAGCAGTTCTTC.